These 20 T cell receptor beta chains originate from one sample sequenced in a study of technical replicates of blood from a few donors. Sequencing used immunoSEQ multiplex PCR; TCRdb keeps in-frame clones, though not all of them. The data contain about 84,000 clones, 95% to 98% of them singletons. Sequenced material: T cells isolated from PBMCs. Receptor source: a human donor in good health.

This chain joins TRBV28 and TRBJ2-1; 9 nucleotides match TRBD2. This CDR3 is 18 amino acids long. Trimming took 2 bases from V and 7 from J; bases not matched to a gene: 15. Germline CDR1 is MDHEN and CDR2 is SYDVKM. CDR3 sequence (DNA): TGTGCCAGCAGTTTAAAGTTGGGTAGCGGGAGAGAAGTGAATGAGCAGTTCTTC. It translates to CASSLKLGSGREVNEQFF.

The rearrangement uses TRBV28 and TRBJ1-3; TRBD1 matches at 7 bases. CDR1 is MDHEN and CDR2 is SYDVKM in the germline V gene. The CDR3 consists of 18 residues. J gave up 0 bases and V 6 bases, and 14 bases lay outside the gene matches. Here the CDR3 DNA reads TGTGCCAGCAGCCCGTCGGGGACAGTCGCCCTCTCTGGAAACACCATATATTTT. Translating gives CASSPSGTVALSGNTIYF.

This chain joins TRBV14 and TRBJ2-2; TRBD2 might be the D (6 bases). CDR1 and CDR2 (germline): SGHDN, FVKESK. V lost 2 bases, J lost 3 bases, and 10 bases lay in between. The CDR3 contains 15 residues. CDR3 sequence (DNA): TGTGCCAGCAGCCAATTTGGGGGGTACACCGGGGAGCTGTTTTTT. Translating gives CASSQFGGYTGELFF.

The chain joins TRBV7-9 to TRBJ2-1, with 8 bases identical to TRBD2. This CDR3 is 14 amino acids long. CDR1 SEHNR and CDR2 FQNEAQ come from the germline V gene (reference sequence). Trimming cost V 10 bases and J 6 bases; bases outside gene matches: 11. CDR3 nucleotides: TGTGCCACTCCCACTGCGGGAGGAGGCAATGAGCAGTTCTTC. This codes for CATPTAGGGNEQFF.

The gene calls are TRBV7-3 and TRBJ1-6; 8 bases align to TRBD1. This CDR3 is built from 12 residues. Germline V lookup: CDR1 SGHTA, CDR2 FQGTGA. With V trimmed by 3 bases and J by 14 bases, 3 bases remained unmatched. The CDR3 sequence: CASSFTGGALHF. In nucleotides, the CDR3 is TGTGCCAGCAGCTTTACAGGGGGTGCCCTCCACTTT.

DNA of the CDR3: TGTGCCATCAGTGAGAGGACAGGGCATGAGTATGGCTACACCTTC. Its translation: CAISERTGHEYGYTF. The chain uses TRBV10-3 and TRBJ1-2; 8 bases map to TRBD1. V gave up 2 bases and J gave up 5 bases; unmatched junction bases: 7. CDR3 length: 15 residues. Germline loops: CDR1 ENHRY, CDR2 SYGVKD.

The chain carries TRBV4-2 and TRBJ2-7, with TRBD2 identical over 13 bases. V dropped 4 bases and J dropped 5; count of bases not matched to a gene: 2. This CDR3 is 14 amino acids long. Germline CDR1 and CDR2: LGHNA and YNFKEQ. In nucleotides, the CDR3 is TGTGCCAGCAGCCCGACTAGCGGGGGGCACGAGCAGTACTTC. Translated: CASSPTSGGHEQYF.

The rearrangement uses TRBV6-5 and TRBJ2-7; 13 bases are a match to TRBD2. V was pared by 6 bases and J by 4 bases, with 6 bases of the junction left unmatched. This CDR3 is built from 15 residues. Germline V gene lookup returns CDR1 MNHEY and CDR2 SVGAGI. CDR3 sequence (DNA): TGTGCCAGCAGACTAGCGGGAGGGCAGGATTACGAGCAGTACTTC. Its protein product is CASRLAGGQDYEQYF.

This clone was found once. The chain combines TRBV27 with TRBJ2-7; 8 bases map to TRBD1. The CDR3 is 15 residues long. From germline, CDR1 is MNHEY and CDR2 SMNVEV (reference sequence). V lost 4 bases to trimming and J lost 2 bases; unmatched junction nucleotides: 7. The CDR3, as DNA: TGTGCCAGCAGTTCCCCCGTGACAGGGGCCTACGAGCAGTACTTC. Its translation is CASSSPVTGAYEQYF.

The rearrangement uses TRBV18 and TRBJ1-4; weak D call: TRBD1 (6 bases). The length of the CDR3 is 16 residues. Germline assignment: CDR1 KGHSH and CDR2 LQKENI. Trimming took off 6 bases at V and 5 bases at J, with 19 bases between the two ends. CDR3 nucleotides: TGTGCCAGCTCCAACCGGACAGACGGGGTGAATGAAAAACTGTTTTTT. This sequence encodes CASSNRTDGVNEKLFF. The full variable domain, in which reference TRBV18 and TRBJ1-4 provide the parts outside the CDR3, is NAGVMQNPRHLVRRRGQEARLRCSPMKGHSHVYWYRQLPEEGLKFMVYLQKENIIDESGMPKERFSAEFPKEGPSILRIQQVVRGDSAAYFCASSNRTDGVNEKLFFGSGTQLSVL.

The chain couples TRBV9 to TRBJ2-5; tentative D call: TRBD2 (5 bases). The germline CDR1 and CDR2 sequences are SGDLS and YYNGEE. V gave up 4 bases and J gave up 7 bases, with 17 bases separating them. This CDR3 has 14 residues. CDR3 DNA sequence: TGTGCCAGCAGCCCCCACGAGGGCTCAGCGACCCAGTACTTC. Amino acids: CASSPHEGSATQYF.

The chain uses TRBV6-1 and TRBJ2-2; 7 positions match TRBD2. This CDR3 contains 16 residues. J was trimmed by 0 bases and V by 4 bases; bases with no gene match: 5. The V gene's germline CDR1 is MNHNS and CDR2 SASEGT. CDR3 nucleotide sequence: TGTGCCAGCAGTGTTCTAGCGGACGCGAACACCGGGGAGCTGTTTTTT. As protein: CASSVLADANTGELFF.

The V call is TRBV5-4, the J call TRBJ1-3, with a tentative D call TRBD1 (5 bases). This CDR3 has 13 residues. Germline values: CDR1 SGHNT, CDR2 YYREEE (reference sequence). V was shortened by 3 bases and J by 4 bases, with 8 bases between the two germline ends. The CDR3, as DNA: TGTGCCAGCAGCTCTTGGACAGGAAACACCATATATTTT. Protein sequence: CASSSWTGNTIYF. Looking up the rest from reference TRBV5-4 and TRBJ1-3 gives the full variable domain: ETGVTQSPTHLIKTRGQQVTLRCSSQSGHNTVSWYQQALGQGPQFIFQYYREEENGRGNFPPRFSGLQFPNYSSELNVNALELDDSALYLCASSSWTGNTIYFGEGSWLTVV.

The V gene is TRBV4-1, the J gene TRBJ2-2, with 13 bases identical to TRBD2. The CDR3 consists of 20 residues. The V gene end was trimmed by 1 base and the J gene end by 3 bases; junction bases not matched to a gene: 11. Germline V CDR1 and CDR2: MGHRA, YSYEKL. The CDR3 spells CASSQVSYKLAGGHTGELFF. The CDR3 coding sequence is TGCGCCAGCAGCCAAGTCTCCTATAAACTAGCGGGGGGGCACACCGGGGAGCTGTTTTTT.

The genes are TRBV5-1 and TRBJ1-1, with D maybe TRBD1 (5 bases). Per germline, CDR1 SGHRS and CDR2 YFSETQ. The CDR3 loop spans 15 amino acids. Trimming left V 1 base short and J 3 bases short, with 13 bases between. CDR3 nucleotides: TGCGCCAGCAGCTTGATTGGGGCTGGGGACACTGAAGCTTTCTTT. Protein: CASSLIGAGDTEAFF.

The chain has TRBV5-4 and TRBJ1-4; TRBD1 is a possible D gene (6 bases). This CDR3 spans 15 amino acids. V lost 4 bases, J lost 7 bases, and 17 bases lay in between. Germline V gene sequence: CDR1 SGHNT, CDR2 YYREEE (reference sequence). The chain's CDR3 is CASSVGAGGSEKLFF. The CDR3 DNA sequence: TGTGCCAGCAGCGTGGGGGCAGGAGGGAGTGAAAAACTGTTTTTT.

With respect to this clone: This sample includes further DNA sequences coding for the same CDR3. The chain carries TRBV13 and TRBJ1-1, with D possibly matching TRBD1 (5 bases). Per germline, CDR1 PRHDT and CDR2 FYEKMQ (reference sequence). This CDR3 has 14 amino acids. V gave up 1 base and J gave up 5 bases, with 11 bases separating them. This CDR3 is CASSLAGPRTEAFF. CDR3 DNA sequence: TGTGCCAGCAGCTTAGCAGGGCCGAGGACTGAAGCTTTCTTT.

V is TRBV6-5 and J is TRBJ1-2; 7 nucleotides line up with TRBD1. With 2 bases clipped from V and 6 bases from J, the junction kept 0 bases outside the gene matches. Germline loops: CDR1 MNHEY, CDR2 SVGAGI. The CDR3 loop spans 12 amino acids. CDR3 DNA sequence: TGTGCCAGCAGTTACACAGGGGATGGCTACACCTTC. Translating gives CASSYTGDGYTF.

V is TRBV5-1 and J is TRBJ2-3; 7 bases align to TRBD2. CDR1 SGHRS and CDR2 YFSETQ come from the germline V gene. V shed 3 bases and J 5 bases; nucleotides not matched to a gene: 12. The CDR3 has 16 residues. The CDR3 nucleotides are TGCGCCAGCAGCTCCTTTGGGGGGGAGTCGGGAGATACGCAGTATTTT. Encoded protein: CASSSFGGESGDTQYF.

The gene calls are TRBV4-2 and TRBJ2-1; 11 positions match TRBD2. Germline V lookup: CDR1 LGHNA, CDR2 YNFKEQ. Trimming at V came to 0 bases and at J to 7 bases, leaving 11 bases not matched to a gene. CDR3 length: 18 amino acids. CDR3 in amino acids: CASSQDTAASGGRNEQFF. The CDR3 DNA reads as TGTGCCAGCAGCCAAGATACGGCTGCTAGCGGGGGGAGGAATGAGCAGTTCTTC.